The clone carrying this T cell receptor (beta chain) was picked up a small number of times. The antigen is undetermined. The germline CDR1 and CDR2 sequences are ENHRY and SYGVKD. With 4 bases removed from V and 12 bases from J, the gap between germline ends came to 12 bases. The CDR3 has 12 amino acids. Rearranged V-D-J TRB sequences were amplified with a mixed TRB-A/B primer pool. From the multiplex PCR reads, TCRdb called clonotypes with MiXCR, one entry per CDR3 protein. The table lists about 9,800 distinct CDR3 sequences, less than 45% of them singletons. TCR beta rearrangements were amplified from peripheral blood genomic DNA. This sample stems from a study of T cell repertoires in aging, cancer and after chemotherapy. Study at large: Six age groups, ranging from 30 or younger to 70 or older, included the donors. The full dataset contained 7 million to 9.5 million TCR reads. Whole-study findings and limits: Untreated cancer patients had significantly lower blood TCR diversity than age-matched healthy donors.

This receptor was identified in a human donor in good health. The chain employs TRBV10-3 and TRBJ1-4; no reliable D call. Sample: blood. CDR3 sequence (DNA): TGTGCCATCAGTGCCGACATTGGGGAACTGTTTTTT. Its protein product is CAISADIGELFF.